Below, one TCR beta chain is given with its context. The antigen is not known. The protocol was immunoSEQ multiplex PCR, while the TCRdb copy is restricted to in-frame clones and leaves out a portion. The sample comprises more than 85,000 clones, more than 85% of which are singletons, and 1.5% to 2.5% rests with the top ten. Trimming shortened V by 0 bases and J by 6 bases, and 9 bases separated the two germline ends. Germline V gives CDR1 SGDLS, CDR2 YYNGEE. The CDR3 totals 13 residues. This specimen comes from a study of graft-versus-host responses after intestinal transplantation. Findings of the study overall: The recipient marrow held GvH clones, and some of them showed up first in ileum or blood.

This sequence was found in a human donor who received an intestinal transplant. The specimen comprised unstimulated CD8+ T cells sorted from spleen or lymph node cells, sampled before intestinal transplant. The chain links TRBV9 to TRBJ1-1, with D perhaps TRBD1 (5 bases). In nucleotides, the CDR3 is TGTGCCAGCAGCGTAGTCGGGGGGGCTGAAGCTTTCTTT. Residues: CASSVVGGAEAFF.